These T cell receptor beta chains were read from a single sample in a study of cytomegalovirus exposure and HLA in healthy donors. The method was immunoSEQ multiplex PCR; TCRdb's version includes in-frame clones alone and lacks a portion of them. The data show about 110,000 clones, almost 75% seen once. Sequenced sample: PBMCs. The receptors shown here come from a man in his forties in good health and CMV-seronegative. The CDR3 runs from the conserved cysteine through the conserved F or W. Fields, in order: J gene, clone size, V gene, D gene, CDR3 protein, CDR3 DNA. D genes are given only for firm matches. Clone size is not always given. Where it is, it says once, few, many or a class for expanded clones.

J gene: TRBJ1-2; clone size: .; V gene: TRBV9; D gene: .; CDR3 protein: CASSVDADRGYTF; CDR3 DNA: TGTGCCAGCAGCGTAGACGCGGATCGGGGCTACACCTTC
J gene: TRBJ1-5; clone size: .; V gene: TRBV9; D gene: .; CDR3 protein: CASSVESQGPQHF; CDR3 DNA: TGTGCCAGCAGCGTAGAATCTCAGGGGCCCCAGCATTTT
J gene: TRBJ2-7; clone size: once; V gene: TRBV4-1; D gene: TRBD1; CDR3 protein: CASSQDPDRDYEQYF; CDR3 DNA: TGCGCCAGCAGCCAAGACCCGGACAGGGACTACGAGCAGTACTTC
J gene: TRBJ2-7; clone size: .; V gene: TRBV4-2; D gene: .; CDR3 protein: CASSRDEDSYEQYF; CDR3 DNA: TGTGCCAGCAGCCGAGATGAGGACAGCTACGAGCAGTACTTC
J gene: TRBJ2-3; clone size: few; V gene: TRBV19; D gene: TRBD1; CDR3 protein: CASNDRGPADTQYF; CDR3 DNA: TGTGCCAGTAACGACAGGGGGCCGGCAGATACGCAGTATTTT
J gene: TRBJ1-1; clone size: .; V gene: TRBV12-5; D gene: .; CDR3 protein: CASGLGTPNTEAFF; CDR3 DNA: TGTGCTAGTGGTTTGGGGACACCGAACACTGAAGCTTTCTTT
J gene: TRBJ2-1; clone size: .; V gene: TRBV9; D gene: .; CDR3 protein: CASSPSGQFNEQFF; CDR3 DNA: TGTGCCAGCAGCCCATCCGGACAGTTCAATGAGCAGTTCTTC
J gene: TRBJ2-3; clone size: .; V gene: TRBV14; D gene: .; CDR3 protein: CASSSSGERTAYTDTQYF; CDR3 DNA: TGTGCCAGCAGCTCCTCCGGCGAGCGAACGGCTTACACAGATACGCAGTATTTT
J gene: TRBJ2-3; clone size: .; V gene: TRBV7-2; D gene: .; CDR3 protein: CASSPKTGGTDTQYF; CDR3 DNA: TGTGCCAGCAGCCCGAAGACAGGCGGTACAGATACGCAGTATTTT
J gene: TRBJ1-3; clone size: .; V gene: TRBV5-1; D gene: .; CDR3 protein: CASSLAGAYYGNTIYF; CDR3 DNA: TGCGCCAGCAGCTTGGCAGGGGCATACTACGGAAACACCATATATTTT
J gene: TRBJ1-6; clone size: .; V gene: TRBV6-5; D gene: TRBD1; CDR3 protein: CASSEGQGGSPLHF; CDR3 DNA: TGTGCCAGCAGCGAGGGACAGGGTGGATCACCCCTCCACTTT
J gene: TRBJ2-5; clone size: .; V gene: TRBV6-5; D gene: .; CDR3 protein: CASSSYSGVQETQYF; CDR3 DNA: TGTGCCAGTTCCTCTTACTCAGGGGTCCAAGAGACCCAGTACTTC
J gene: TRBJ2-5; clone size: few; V gene: TRBV20-1; D gene: .; CDR3 protein: CSAPPGETQYF; CDR3 DNA: TGCAGTGCTCCTCCCGGGGAGACCCAGTACTTC
J gene: TRBJ2-7; clone size: .; V gene: TRBV4-1; D gene: TRBD1; CDR3 protein: CASSQEGQVDYEQYF; CDR3 DNA: TGCGCCAGCAGCCAAGAAGGACAGGTGGACTACGAGCAGTACTTC
J gene: TRBJ2-7; clone size: .; V gene: TRBV5-1; D gene: .; CDR3 protein: CASSLTGDLVEQYF; CDR3 DNA: TGCGCCAGCAGCTTGACAGGCGACCTTGTCGAGCAGTACTTC
J gene: TRBJ1-3; clone size: .; V gene: TRBV11-2; D gene: .; CDR3 protein: CASSLTESLTRGGNTIYF; CDR3 DNA: TGTGCCAGCAGCTTAACGGAAAGCTTAACTCGAGGTGGAAACACCATATATTTT
J gene: TRBJ2-3; clone size: .; V gene: TRBV11-2; D gene: TRBD2; CDR3 protein: CASSPSGGVTDMQYF; CDR3 DNA: TGTGCCAGCAGCCCGAGCGGGGGGGTTACAGATATGCAGTATTTT
J gene: TRBJ2-1; clone size: .; V gene: TRBV5-6; D gene: TRBD1; CDR3 protein: CASSLVAGTAYNEQFF; CDR3 DNA: TGTGCCAGCAGCTTGGTTGCCGGGACAGCATACAATGAGCAGTTCTTC
J gene: TRBJ1-2; clone size: .; V gene: TRBV2; D gene: TRBD1; CDR3 protein: CASSDQAGGTGGYTF; CDR3 DNA: TGTGCCAGCAGTGATCAGGCAGGGGGCACGGGTGGCTACACCTTC
J gene: TRBJ1-1; clone size: .; V gene: TRBV7-9; D gene: TRBD1; CDR3 protein: CASSSGTGVEGAEAFF; CDR3 DNA: TGTGCCAGCAGCTCCGGGACAGGCGTTGAAGGGGCTGAAGCTTTCTTT
J gene: TRBJ1-2; clone size: .; V gene: TRBV9; D gene: TRBD1; CDR3 protein: CASRTATTGGYGYTF; CDR3 DNA: TGTGCCAGCAGGACAGCCACTACAGGGGGGTATGGCTACACCTTC
J gene: TRBJ2-5; clone size: once; V gene: TRBV19; D gene: .; CDR3 protein: CASSLGSNQETQYF; CDR3 DNA: TGTGCCAGTAGTTTAGGGTCTAATCAAGAGACCCAGTACTTC
J gene: TRBJ2-7; clone size: .; V gene: TRBV6-1; D gene: .; CDR3 protein: CASRTVSYEQYF; CDR3 DNA: TGTGCCAGCAGGACAGTCTCCTACGAGCAGTACTTC
J gene: TRBJ1-4; clone size: .; V gene: TRBV19; D gene: .; CDR3 protein: CASSTGGLNEKLFF; CDR3 DNA: TGTGCCAGTAGTACCGGGGGGCTTAATGAAAAACTGTTTTTT
J gene: TRBJ1-2; clone size: .; V gene: TRBV28; D gene: TRBD1; CDR3 protein: CASREETGADYGYTF; CDR3 DNA: TGTGCCAGCAGGGAGGAGACAGGGGCCGACTATGGCTACACCTTC
J gene: TRBJ2-1; clone size: .; V gene: TRBV9; D gene: .; CDR3 protein: CASSTSASTNNEQFF; CDR3 DNA: TGTGCCAGCAGTACCTCGGCTAGCACAAACAATGAGCAGTTCTTC
J gene: TRBJ2-7; clone size: few; V gene: TRBV5-1; D gene: TRBD1; CDR3 protein: CASRGQGSSYEQYF; CDR3 DNA: TGCGCCAGCAGGGGACAGGGGAGCTCCTACGAGCAGTACTTC
J gene: TRBJ2-1; clone size: once; V gene: TRBV5-1; D gene: TRBD1; CDR3 protein: CASSLNGQGNLQYVNEQFF; CDR3 DNA: TGCGCCAGCAGCCTTAATGGACAGGGAAACCTCCAGTACGTAAATGAGCAGTTCTTC
J gene: TRBJ2-1; clone size: once; V gene: TRBV2; D gene: TRBD1; CDR3 protein: CASSGGLTGDEQFF; CDR3 DNA: TGTGCCAGCTCCGGGGGCCTGACAGGGGATGAGCAGTTCTTC
J gene: TRBJ2-5; clone size: .; V gene: TRBV7-2; D gene: TRBD2; CDR3 protein: CASSLSLAGAPRPPDTQYF; CDR3 DNA: TGTGCCAGCAGCTTATCTCTAGCGGGGGCACCAAGACCCCCCGATACCCAGTACTTC
J gene: TRBJ1-1; clone size: few; V gene: TRBV7-3; D gene: .; CDR3 protein: CASSLGGGEAFF; CDR3 DNA: TGTGCCAGCAGCCTAGGGGGGGGAGAAGCTTTCTTT
J gene: TRBJ2-7; clone size: .; V gene: TRBV5-1; D gene: TRBD2; CDR3 protein: CASSLVVPSGGSYEQYF; CDR3 DNA: TGCGCCAGCAGCTTGGTTGTCCCCAGCGGGGGGTCCTACGAGCAGTACTTC
J gene: TRBJ2-3; clone size: .; V gene: TRBV5-1; D gene: TRBD1; CDR3 protein: CASSLGGQGVGADTQYF; CDR3 DNA: TGCGCCAGCAGCTTGGGAGGACAGGGGGTAGGGGCAGATACGCAGTATTTT
J gene: TRBJ2-3; clone size: .; V gene: TRBV30; D gene: TRBD1; CDR3 protein: CAWRRGGGTDTQYF; CDR3 DNA: TGTGCCTGGAGAAGAGGGGGCGGCACAGATACGCAGTATTTT
J gene: TRBJ1-2; clone size: .; V gene: TRBV27; D gene: .; CDR3 protein: CASRPDSTNYGYTF; CDR3 DNA: TGTGCCAGCAGACCGGACAGTACTAACTATGGCTACACCTTC
J gene: TRBJ2-4; clone size: .; V gene: TRBV19; D gene: .; CDR3 protein: CASSMGGPHEGGQYF; CDR3 DNA: TGTGCCAGTAGTATGGGGGGGCCGCATGAGGGCGGTCAGTACTTC
J gene: TRBJ1-2; clone size: .; V gene: TRBV7-2; D gene: TRBD1; CDR3 protein: CASSPRGPVYGYTF; CDR3 DNA: TGTGCCAGCAGCCCCAGGGGGCCAGTCTATGGCTACACCTTC